These 5 T cell receptor beta chains came from one sample sequenced in a study of radiation and T cells in renal cell carcinoma. TCRdb keeps only in-frame clones here, not all; method: immunoSEQ multiplex PCR. Of 60,000 or so clones listed, 60% to 85% are singletons. Time point of the sample: blood 4 weeks post-SBRT, at nephrectomy. Indicated treatment: 15 Gy SBRT to primary tumor, nephrectomy 4 weeks later. The sequences come from blood, collected from a patient whose treatment included radiotherapy and nephrectomy. The receptors were gathered from a man aged 55 to 70 with renal cell carcinoma.

The CDR3 protein is CASSLSLQSQTHEQYF. Written as DNA, the CDR3 is TGTGCCAGCAGCTTAAGTTTGCAGTCTCAGACGCACGAGCAGTACTTC. The genes are TRBV7-9 and TRBJ2-7; D remains ambiguous. The ends were cut back, 2 bases at V and 5 bases at J, with 19 bases in the middle. Looked up from germline, CDR1 is SEHNR and CDR2 is FQNEAQ (reference sequence). The CDR3 has 16 residues.

This clone was counted once. The chain combines TRBV12-5 with TRBJ1-2; D call uncertain. V was cut by 4 bases and J by 3 bases, with 9 bases left in between. The CDR3 length is 13 residues. Per germline, CDR1 LGHNT and CDR2 FRNRAP. In nucleotides, the CDR3 is TGTGCTAGTGGTTCCGGCCAGTACTATGGCTACACCTTC. This translates into CASGSGQYYGYTF.

The chain has TRBV7-3 and TRBJ2-5; 8 bases map to TRBD2. The CDR3 sequence is 15 residues long. The V and J ends lost 5 bases and 6 bases, in that order; junction bases with no gene match: 11. Germline V gene lookup returns CDR1 SGHTA and CDR2 FQGTGA. CDR3 in DNA: TGTGCCAGCAGCCTAGGGAGCGGGAGTTACCAGACCCAGTACTTC. Translated, it gives CASSLGSGSYQTQYF.

The chain couples TRBV5-1 to TRBJ2-1, with 7 bases matching TRBD2. The V gene end was trimmed by 0 bases and the J gene end by 6 bases; junction bases not matched to a gene: 3. CDR1 and CDR2 (germline): SGHRS, YFSETQ. This CDR3 is 14 amino acids long. CDR3 sequence reads: CASSLEVAGNEQFF. As DNA, the CDR3 is TGCGCCAGCAGCTTGGAAGTAGCGGGCAATGAGCAGTTCTTC.

This clone is a singleton in its sample. V and J are TRBV5-1 and TRBJ2-3; D is undetermined. The V gene lost 4 bases and the J gene lost 2 bases, with 14 bases spanning the gap. The germline V gene has CDR1 SGHRS and CDR2 YFSETQ. This CDR3 has 15 amino acids. DNA of the CDR3: TGCGCCAGCAGCGGGGTAGGTCACCCCACAGATACGCAGTATTTT. Translated, it gives CASSGVGHPTDTQYF.